This is a list of T cell receptor beta chains from one sample in a study of blood T cell repertoires in COVID-19. Assay: immunoSEQ multiplex PCR; the TCRdb copy retains only in-frame clones and omits some. Here the sample spans around 300,000 clones, 90% being singletons. The sample consisted of PBMCs or T cells enriched from blood (not recorded which). All receptors derive from a woman aged 18-29 years with acute COVID-19. CDR3s include the opening cysteine and the closing phenylalanine or tryptophan. Each record gives: V gene, D gene, J gene, clone size, CDR3 DNA, CDR3 protein. D genes are given only for firm matches. A row's size may be missing; if present it is once, few, many or a size class.

v_call: TRBV28
d_call: .
j_call: TRBJ1-3
clone_size: .
cdr3_nt: TGTGCCAGCAGTTGGACACAAGTAGATGGAAACACCATATATTTT
cdr3_aa: CASSWTQVDGNTIYF

v_call: TRBV5-5
d_call: TRBD2
j_call: TRBJ2-3
clone_size: .
cdr3_nt: TGTGCCAGCAGCTTGGCTCCCGGGACTAGCGTTTCTAGCACAGATACGCAGTATTTT
cdr3_aa: CASSLAPGTSVSSTDTQYF

v_call: TRBV21-1
d_call: .
j_call: TRBJ1-3
clone_size: .
cdr3_nt: TGTGCCAGCAGCAACAGCAGGCCGGGAAACACCATATATTTT
cdr3_aa: CASSNSRPGNTIYF

v_call: TRBV28
d_call: TRBD1
j_call: TRBJ1-2
clone_size: .
cdr3_nt: TGTGCCAGTGTGACAGGGGACCTCTATGGCTACACCTTC
cdr3_aa: CASVTGDLYGYTF

v_call: TRBV5-4
d_call: .
j_call: TRBJ2-6
clone_size: .
cdr3_nt: TGTGCCAGCAGCTTGGGGGGGCAGGCTGGGGCCAACGTCCTGACTTTC
cdr3_aa: CASSLGGQAGANVLTF

v_call: TRBV3-1/TRBV3-2
d_call: TRBD2
j_call: TRBJ2-1
clone_size: .
cdr3_nt: TGTGCCACCGGATTGACTAGCGGGAGCATATACAATGAGCAGTTCTTC
cdr3_aa: CATGLTSGSIYNEQFF

v_call: TRBV5-8
d_call: .
j_call: TRBJ1-3
clone_size: .
cdr3_nt: TGTGCCAGCAGCCCCTACAGGGCCGGAAACACCATATATTTT
cdr3_aa: CASSPYRAGNTIYF

v_call: TRBV2
d_call: TRBD1
j_call: TRBJ2-2
clone_size: .
cdr3_nt: TGTGCCAGCAGGGACAGGGGGAACACCGGGGAGCTGTTTTTT
cdr3_aa: CASRDRGNTGELFF

v_call: TRBV7-2
d_call: .
j_call: TRBJ2-3
clone_size: .
cdr3_nt: TGTGCCAGCAGCTTACGGGGAGACACAGATACGCAGTATTTT
cdr3_aa: CASSLRGDTDTQYF

v_call: TRBV7-9
d_call: .
j_call: TRBJ2-7
clone_size: .
cdr3_nt: TGTGCCAGCAGCTTAGTGTCCTCCGGGAGTACCTACGAGCAGTACTTC
cdr3_aa: CASSLVSSGSTYEQYF

v_call: TRBV27
d_call: .
j_call: TRBJ1-1
clone_size: .
cdr3_nt: TGTGCCAGCAGTTTATCGAGAGGAATGAACACTGAAGCTTTCTTT
cdr3_aa: CASSLSRGMNTEAFF

v_call: TRBV28
d_call: .
j_call: TRBJ1-4
clone_size: .
cdr3_nt: TGTGCCAGCAGTTTAAGACAGACTTTAAATGAAAAACTGTTTTTT
cdr3_aa: CASSLRQTLNEKLFF

v_call: TRBV14
d_call: TRBD1
j_call: TRBJ1-1
clone_size: .
cdr3_nt: TGTGCCAGCAGCCGAATGACAGGGGGTGGCACTGAAGCTTTCTTT
cdr3_aa: CASSRMTGGGTEAFF

v_call: TRBV30
d_call: TRBD1
j_call: TRBJ1-1
clone_size: .
cdr3_nt: TGTGCCTGGTCTGGGACAGAGAACACTGAAGCTTTCTTT
cdr3_aa: CAWSGTENTEAFF

v_call: TRBV7-9
d_call: TRBD2
j_call: TRBJ2-3
clone_size: .
cdr3_nt: TGTGCCAGCAGCTTAACGATCGGTAGCGGGACCACAGATACGCAGTATTTT
cdr3_aa: CASSLTIGSGTTDTQYF

v_call: TRBV14
d_call: .
j_call: TRBJ1-1
clone_size: .
cdr3_nt: TGTGCCAGCAGTCCGCAGGGGAGGGGAGCTTTCTTT
cdr3_aa: CASSPQGRGAFF

v_call: TRBV29-1
d_call: TRBD1
j_call: TRBJ1-1
clone_size: .
cdr3_nt: TGCAGCGTTGTATGGACAGGACACATGAACACTGAAGCTTTCTTT
cdr3_aa: CSVVWTGHMNTEAFF

v_call: TRBV5-1
d_call: TRBD1
j_call: TRBJ2-2
clone_size: .
cdr3_nt: TGCGCCAGCAGCTTTGCAGGGGGTTCGAACACCGGGGAGCTGTTTTTT
cdr3_aa: CASSFAGGSNTGELFF

v_call: TRBV24-1
d_call: .
j_call: TRBJ1-2
clone_size: .
cdr3_nt: TGTGCCACCAGTAGGGGCTCAAACTATGGCTACACCTTC
cdr3_aa: CATSRGSNYGYTF

v_call: TRBV18
d_call: .
j_call: TRBJ1-3
clone_size: .
cdr3_nt: TGTGCCAGCTCACCACCGACTTCATACGGCTCTGGAAACACCATATATTTT
cdr3_aa: CASSPPTSYGSGNTIYF

v_call: TRBV20-1
d_call: .
j_call: TRBJ1-5
clone_size: .
cdr3_nt: TGCAGTGCTAGTGAGGGGAGTAAGCCCCAGCATTTT
cdr3_aa: CSASEGSKPQHF

v_call: TRBV12-3/TRBV12-4
d_call: .
j_call: TRBJ1-2
clone_size: .
cdr3_nt: TGTGCCAGTCTAACGGACAGTTTCTATGGCTACACCTTC
cdr3_aa: CASLTDSFYGYTF

v_call: TRBV19
d_call: TRBD1
j_call: TRBJ1-2
clone_size: .
cdr3_nt: TGTGCCAGTAGTATAGCGGCAGGGGGCTATGGCTACACCTTC
cdr3_aa: CASSIAAGGYGYTF

v_call: TRBV7-6
d_call: .
j_call: TRBJ2-7
clone_size: .
cdr3_nt: TGTGCCAGCAGCCACCTGAATCTATACGAGCAGTACTTC
cdr3_aa: CASSHLNLYEQYF

v_call: TRBV19
d_call: .
j_call: TRBJ1-2
clone_size: .
cdr3_nt: TGTGCCAGTAGTATACTCGAGGCTCCGCCCGCTAACTATGGCTACACCTTC
cdr3_aa: CASSILEAPPANYGYTF

v_call: TRBV2
d_call: .
j_call: TRBJ1-2
clone_size: .
cdr3_nt: TGTGCCAGCAGCCCTTTTAGTCCCTATGGCTACACCTTC
cdr3_aa: CASSPFSPYGYTF

v_call: TRBV5-4
d_call: TRBD2
j_call: TRBJ2-2
clone_size: .
cdr3_nt: TGTGCCAGCAGCCTGGGACTAGCGGGTAACACCGGGGAGCTGTTTTTT
cdr3_aa: CASSLGLAGNTGELFF

v_call: TRBV19
d_call: TRBD1
j_call: TRBJ2-7
clone_size: .
cdr3_nt: TGTGCCAGTAGTACATTCTCTGGGGACAGGGATCACGAGCAGTACTTC
cdr3_aa: CASSTFSGDRDHEQYF

v_call: TRBV7-9
d_call: .
j_call: TRBJ2-2
clone_size: few
cdr3_nt: TGTGCCAGCAGCTCAAAGAACACCGGGGAGCTGTTTTTT
cdr3_aa: CASSSKNTGELFF

v_call: TRBV19
d_call: TRBD1
j_call: TRBJ2-7
clone_size: .
cdr3_nt: TGTGCCAGTAGTACAAGGACAGGGTTCCTTCACGAGCAGTACTTC
cdr3_aa: CASSTRTGFLHEQYF

v_call: TRBV3-1/TRBV3-2
d_call: TRBD1
j_call: TRBJ1-6
clone_size: .
cdr3_nt: TGTGCCAGCAGCCTCGGCCGTGGGACAGGGGGAAATTCACCCCTCCACTTT
cdr3_aa: CASSLGRGTGGNSPLHF

v_call: TRBV10-3
d_call: .
j_call: TRBJ1-1
clone_size: .
cdr3_nt: TGTGCCATCAGTGATAACTCTGAAGCTTTCTTT
cdr3_aa: CAISDNSEAFF

v_call: TRBV5-1
d_call: .
j_call: TRBJ1-4
clone_size: .
cdr3_nt: TGCGCCAGCAGCTTTCGGGTAGATGAAAAACTGTTTTTT
cdr3_aa: CASSFRVDEKLFF

v_call: TRBV27
d_call: .
j_call: TRBJ1-1
clone_size: .
cdr3_nt: TGTGCCAGCAGTTTATCGGTCGGGGGAGCTGCTACTGAAGCTTTCTTT
cdr3_aa: CASSLSVGGAATEAFF

v_call: TRBV19
d_call: TRBD1
j_call: TRBJ2-7
clone_size: .
cdr3_nt: TGTGCCAGTAGTATGGGACAGCCGGCCGAGCAGTACTTC
cdr3_aa: CASSMGQPAEQYF

v_call: TRBV3-1/TRBV3-2
d_call: .
j_call: TRBJ1-5
clone_size: .
cdr3_nt: TGTGCCAGCAGCCAAGCAGGTAGCAATCAGCCCCAGCATTTT
cdr3_aa: CASSQAGSNQPQHF

v_call: TRBV5-1
d_call: .
j_call: TRBJ1-1
clone_size: .
cdr3_nt: TGCGCCAGCAGCTTTCTCGAGTCGAACACTGAAGCTTTCTTT
cdr3_aa: CASSFLESNTEAFF

v_call: TRBV28
d_call: .
j_call: TRBJ2-7
clone_size: .
cdr3_nt: TGTGCCAGCAGTCCGTCCGGTCCCTTATACGAGCAGTACTTC
cdr3_aa: CASSPSGPLYEQYF

v_call: TRBV4-2
d_call: .
j_call: TRBJ1-3
clone_size: .
cdr3_nt: TGTGCCAGCAGCGCGGGGCATTCTGGAAACACCATATATTTT
cdr3_aa: CASSAGHSGNTIYF

v_call: TRBV10-1
d_call: .
j_call: TRBJ2-3
clone_size: .
cdr3_nt: TGCGCCAGCAGTGAAGTTCCTAGCAGCACAGATACGCAGTATTTT
cdr3_aa: CASSEVPSSTDTQYF

v_call: TRBV27
d_call: .
j_call: TRBJ2-7
clone_size: .
cdr3_nt: TGTGCCAGCAGTTTATCGGCCCGCTACGAGCAGTACTTC
cdr3_aa: CASSLSARYEQYF

v_call: TRBV12-2
d_call: .
j_call: TRBJ1-5
clone_size: .
cdr3_nt: TGTGCAAGTCGCCTCAGGGGGCAGAGGAATAGCAATCAGCCCCAGCATTTT
cdr3_aa: CASRLRGQRNSNQPQHF

v_call: TRBV25-1
d_call: TRBD1
j_call: TRBJ2-7
clone_size: .
cdr3_nt: TGTGCCACCCAGAACAGGGGCTCTAGCGAGCAGTACTTC
cdr3_aa: CATQNRGSSEQYF

v_call: TRBV27
d_call: .
j_call: TRBJ2-7
clone_size: once
cdr3_nt: TGTGCCAGCAGGCCCGCAGGGGCAGCCTCAATAGTTGAGCAGTACTTC
cdr3_aa: CASRPAGAASIVEQYF

v_call: TRBV6-2/TRBV6-3
d_call: TRBD2
j_call: TRBJ2-1
clone_size: .
cdr3_nt: TGTGCCAGCAGTTCACTAGCGGGGTTTGCGGGGGAGCAGTTCTTC
cdr3_aa: CASSSLAGFAGEQFF

v_call: TRBV5-6
d_call: TRBD1
j_call: TRBJ1-3
clone_size: .
cdr3_nt: TGTGCCAGCAGTTTGCTGACAGGGTCTGGAAACACCATATATTTT
cdr3_aa: CASSLLTGSGNTIYF

v_call: TRBV7-3
d_call: .
j_call: TRBJ1-2
clone_size: .
cdr3_nt: TGTGCCAGCAGCCGGGGCGGGGGCCTCTATGGCTACACCTTC
cdr3_aa: CASSRGGGLYGYTF

v_call: TRBV27
d_call: .
j_call: TRBJ1-1
clone_size: .
cdr3_nt: TGTGCCAGCAGCCCCAAAGGGGGGGGCACTGAAGCTTTCTTT
cdr3_aa: CASSPKGGGTEAFF

v_call: TRBV19
d_call: TRBD1
j_call: TRBJ1-2
clone_size: .
cdr3_nt: TGTGCCAGTGGTAGACAGGGGTATGGCTACACCTTC
cdr3_aa: CASGRQGYGYTF

v_call: TRBV27
d_call: .
j_call: TRBJ1-2
clone_size: .
cdr3_nt: TGTGCCAGCAGTTTAAACAGGGCCGATGGCTACACCTTC
cdr3_aa: CASSLNRADGYTF

v_call: TRBV21-1
d_call: .
j_call: TRBJ1-5
clone_size: .
cdr3_nt: TGTGCCAGCAGCAAATACCCCAGGTCTCAAGATCAGCATTTT
cdr3_aa: CASSKYPRSQDQHF

v_call: TRBV5-5
d_call: TRBD1
j_call: TRBJ2-4
clone_size: few
cdr3_nt: TGTGCCAGCAGCTCCTCCGGGACAGGGGAAAACATTCAGTACTTC
cdr3_aa: CASSSSGTGENIQYF

v_call: TRBV7-2
d_call: TRBD1
j_call: TRBJ2-1
clone_size: .
cdr3_nt: TGTGCCAGCAGCCCGTTCTCGGGACAGGGGATTTCCTACAATGAGCAGTTCTTC
cdr3_aa: CASSPFSGQGISYNEQFF